The rows below give T cell receptor beta chains drawn from one sample of a study of cytomegalovirus exposure and HLA in healthy donors. Assay used: immunoSEQ multiplex PCR; TCRdb lists only in-frame clones, some missing. This table holds some 130,000 clones, 75% found once. The sequencing input was PBMCs. All receptors derive from a young man in good health and CMV-seronegative. CDR3s include the opening cysteine and the closing phenylalanine or tryptophan. D genes are given only for firm matches. Size is stated for part of the rows, as once, few or many counts, or as a class when the clone is expanded.

.	TRBJ1-4	TRBV15	few	TGTGCCACCAGCAGAGACAGGGAAGGTGAAAAACTGTTTTTT	CATSRDREGEKLFF
TRBD2	TRBJ2-2	TRBV30	.	TGTGCCTGGAATCTCGGGGGGGGCTCCGGGGAGCTGTTTTTT	CAWNLGGGSGELFF
.	TRBJ1-5	TRBV21-1	.	TGTGCCAGCAGCTCCCCGCTGATACAGGGAATCAATCAGCCCCAGCATTTT	CASSSPLIQGINQPQHF
TRBD2	TRBJ2-3	TRBV28	.	TGTGCCAGCAGTTTAAAGCGGGAGGATAGCACAGATACGCAGTATTTT	CASSLKREDSTDTQYF
.	TRBJ1-4	TRBV7-6	few	TGTGCCAGCAGCCCCGGAATCCAGGGGAATGAAAAACTGTTTTTT	CASSPGIQGNEKLFF
TRBD1	TRBJ2-1	TRBV5-1	.	TGCGCCAGCAGCACTACACCGGGACAGCGGTACAATGAGCAGTTCTTC	CASSTTPGQRYNEQFF
TRBD1	TRBJ1-5	TRBV19	.	TGTGCCAGTAGGTACAGGGGGAACGGGCAGCCCCAGCATTTT	CASRYRGNGQPQHF
.	TRBJ1-1	TRBV27	.	TGTGCCAGCAGTTTAAGCCTGAACACTGAAGCTTTCTTT	CASSLSLNTEAFF
TRBD2	TRBJ2-3	TRBV19	.	TGTGCCAGTCCTAGCGGGCGCGGCACAGATACGCAGTATTTT	CASPSGRGTDTQYF
.	TRBJ2-7	TRBV5-6	.	TGTGCCAGCAATTATCTCTCCTACGAGCAGTACTTC	CASNYLSYEQYF
.	TRBJ2-1	TRBV10-2	.	TGCGCCAGCAGAGGGTCTACCCCGGGGAATGAGCAGTTCTTC	CASRGSTPGNEQFF
.	TRBJ2-3	TRBV6-1	.	TGTGCCAGCAGTCTAGCGCGCACAGATACGCAGTATTTT	CASSLARTDTQYF